This T cell receptor (beta chain) was sequenced for a study of T cells in localized non-small cell lung cancer. The protocol was immunoSEQ multiplex PCR, while the TCRdb copy is restricted to in-frame clones and leaves out a portion. The sample lists approximately 80,000 clones, 70% to 90% occurring once. This clone showed up just a few times. V dropped 6 bases and J dropped 9; count of bases not matched to a gene: 5. Germline lookup yields CDR1 DFQATT and CDR2 SNEGSKA (reference sequence). The CDR3 contains 11 residues. The sequencing used peripheral blood, collected before any cancer treatment. The J gene is TRBJ2-1, the V gene TRBV20-1, with 7 bases fitting TRBD2. The receptor comes from a female donor older than 55 with stage I lung adenocarcinoma. The DNA for the CDR3 is TGCAGTGCCCCGGGGGGAACTGAGCAGTTCTTC. This encodes CSAPGGTEQFF.